The sequence of this T cell receptor beta chain was determined in a study of radiation and T cells in renal cell carcinoma (dated by TCRdb to 2019 to 2021). Background for the entire study: The samples were obtained from a clinical trial, where primary renal cell carcinomas were treated with 15 Gy stereotactic body radiation therapy and then removed by nephrectomy 4 weeks afterward. In the 53 samples combined, roughly 4.4 million unique CDR3 nucleotide sequences were found, encoding roughly 2.5 million unique CDR3 amino acid sequences. In total, some 50 samples, comprising 25 or so tumors and around 27 peripheral blood samples, were subjected to TCR beta sequencing.

The immunoSEQ kit was used, according to the manufacturer's recommendations, to generate TCR beta libraries from genomic DNA. Library preparation used a first multiplex PCR with proprietary primers, then a second PCR adding unique barcodes, with bead cleanups after each round. A positive control reaction and a negative control reaction, both provided in the kit, were run with every batch of samples. The final libraries were assessed on an Agilent 4200 TapeStation D1000 ScreenTape, pooled by volume, and quantified by qPCR. Sequencing ran on an Illumina NextSeq500 with a MidOutput 150-cycle cartridge, using 156 Read1 and 15 Index1 cycles with kit custom primers. The pooled library was loaded at approximately 1 pM, with an approximately 21% PhiX control spiked in. The source study handled its data this way. The vendor-processed data were analyzed in R, and a clonotype was defined as all T cells that share the same CDR3 nucleotide sequence. For clone abundance analyses, frequencies were normalized to the 10,000 most abundant clones per sample. Before analysis, public T cell clones were removed, and these numbered fewer than six per sample on average. An abundance difference of at least 32-fold between compartments was the criterion for calling clonotypes tumor-enriched or baseline blood-enriched. A beta-binomial differential abundance model was applied to find clonotypes that expanded or contracted between blood time points. Tumor-blood repertoire similarity was measured with the Baroni-Urbani and Buser coefficient, and group comparisons used two-tailed Wilcoxon tests in R. In its TCRdb copy, this immuneACCESS table keeps in-frame sequences only and misses some clones. Where compared with another copy, unresolved V genes explain less than half of these, and the others have no known cause. V, J and clone size derive from that table, while D and trimming were established from the DNA sequence. This sample has about 150,000 clones in its table, and about 87% of those were observed once. Around 4.4% of the sample rests with the top ten.

Sample time point, as interpreted from the label and publication: baseline pretreatment blood. This sample's treatment or condition label indicates: 15 Gy SBRT to primary tumor, nephrectomy 4 weeks later. To track tumor-enriched clonotypes, serial peripheral blood was sampled from radiation-treated patients at baseline and at 2 weeks and 4 weeks after SBRT. Every patient's renal cell carcinoma showed clear cell pathology. Genomic DNA for TCR sequencing was prepared using the QIAamp DNA Blood Mini Kit (Qiagen). The analyses included only samples that passed all quality control checks. A note on this clone: Its specific antigen is unknown. No much larger clone is present one base from it, and per-base qualities are unavailable.

What the work shows at the level of the full study, not this receptor alone: An increase in top tumor clonotypes in blood was observed from baseline to 2 weeks post-radiation, followed by contraction by 4 weeks, which was taken to suggest transient expansion of tumor-resident clones. Changes in the blood repertoire were not tracked past 4 weeks after treatment. No pretreatment tumor biopsies were available, so the baseline intratumoral presence of clonotypes could not be determined. With a single-armed trial design, the study had no way to address how radiation dose or scheduling affects the TCR repertoire.

The germline ends are 11 bases apart after V is trimmed by 4 bases and J by 0 bases. From the cysteine up to the phenylalanine, the CDR3 has a length of 15 residues. Only the CDR3 part of the read is kept: 45 bases, read in frame from the first base. The germline V gene encodes CDR1 SGHTS and CDR2 YDEGEE. The chain couples TRBV5-8 to TRBJ2-1; TRBD2 is a possible D gene, resting on 5 matching bases. Sequenced here: blood, sampled from a patient whose treatment included radiotherapy and nephrectomy. This receptor was obtained from a woman between 65 and 79 years old with renal cell carcinoma. The CDR3 protein: CASSLGRDSYNEQFF. The DNA sequence is as follows: TGTGCCAGCAGCCTCGGACGGGACTCCTACAATGAGCAGTTCTTC.